This TCR beta chain was obtained from a study of blood T cell repertoires in COVID-19. Study-wide context: The samples span acute and convalescent COVID-19 from the United States, Italy and Spain.

Germline CDR1 reads MNHEY; CDR2 reads SVGAGI. With 7 bases clipped from V and 2 bases from J, the junction kept 6 bases outside the gene matches. The CDR3 extends over 15 amino acids. Resolution of symptoms, clearance, or two negative PCRs was present in recovered Cohort 3 donors. Only in-frame clones appear in the TCRdb table, and some are missing; sequencing was by immunoSEQ multiplex PCR. The sample carries roughly 360,000 clones, about four fifths recorded once. The genes are TRBV6-5 and TRBJ2-1; 9 nucleotides agree with TRBD2. The specimen sequenced was PBMCs or T cells enriched from blood (not recorded which). This sequence was found in a woman aged 45-65 years who had recovered from COVID-19. The CDR3 coding sequence is TGTGCCAGCATTCTAGCGGGACTACCCTACAATGAGCAGTTCTTC. It codes for CASILAGLPYNEQFF.